This T cell receptor (beta chain) appears in the sequencing data of a study of cytomegalovirus exposure and HLA in healthy donors. Study at large: The roughly 120 validation repertoires, a later analysis reported, used the same platform as the approximately 650 first-cohort repertoires. Study-level points and caveats: As was reported, the classifier diagnosed cytomegalovirus status with high specificity and sensitivity.

Generated by immunoSEQ multiplex PCR, the TCRdb table keeps only in-frame clones and is missing some. The profile shows about 98,000 clones, 85% to 95% of them singletons. V was pared by 0 bases and J by 6 bases, with 7 bases of the junction left unmatched. The CDR3 spans 15 residues. CDR1 is SGHRS, CDR2 YFSETQ, per germline. A word on this clone: No antigen is known for it.

The rearrangement joins TRBV5-1 to TRBJ2-3, with 7 bases that match TRBD1. Material: PBMCs. This receptor was identified in a woman between 18 and 29 years old in good health and CMV-seronegative. Written as DNA, the CDR3 is TGCGCCAGCAGCTTGGAGGGGGCCGACGGGGATACGCAGTATTTT. As protein: CASSLEGADGDTQYF.